What follows are 25 T cell receptor beta chains derived from one specimen sequenced in a study of cytomegalovirus exposure and HLA in healthy donors (dated by TCRdb to about 2017). The library came from the immunoSEQ multiplex PCR assay. For the multiplex PCR, a mixture combining 60 forward primers for TCR Vbeta segments and 13 reverse primers for TCR Jbeta segments was used. TCRdb retrieved this table from immuneACCESS and kept in-frame rearrangements only. Not all clones are present; in checked studies, unresolved V genes account for under half, and no reason is known for the remainder. Within this sample are 100,000 to 140,000 clones, with over 75% of them counted one time only. The top ten constitute 4% to 5% of the sample. The sequenced sample consisted of PBMCs. All receptors derive from a male donor in good health and CMV-seronegative.

The chain uses TRBV18 and TRBJ1-2; no reliable D call. Looked up from germline, CDR1 is KGHSH and CDR2 is LQKENI. This CDR3 is built from 14 residues. Trimming took off 3 bases at V and 2 bases at J, with 10 bases between the two ends. DNA for the CDR3: TGTGCCAGCTCACCTTTCGACAAGAACTATGGCTACACCTTC. Protein product: CASSPFDKNYGYTF.

The rearrangement links TRBV19 to TRBJ1-4; a possible D gene is TRBD1 (5 bases). Germline V gene lookup returns CDR1 LNHDA and CDR2 SQIVND (reference sequence). The CDR3 has 12 residues. The V end was cut by 3 bases, the J end by 8 bases, with 7 bases between. The CDR3 spells CASSIKGEKLFF. The CDR3 DNA follows: TGTGCCAGTAGTATTAAGGGGGAAAAACTGTTTTTT. The full variable domain, with the rest looked up from reference TRBV19 and TRBJ1-4, is DGGITQSPKYLFRKEGQNVTLSCEQNLNHDAMYWYRQDPGQGLRLIYYSQIVNDFQKGDIAEGYSVSREKKESFPLTVTSAQKNPTAFYLCASSIKGEKLFFGSGTQLSVL.

The gene calls are TRBV27 and TRBJ1-1, with no clear D. V shed 3 bases and J shed 4 bases, with 9 bases lying between them. The CDR3 has 13 amino acids. Germline CDR1 reads MNHEY; CDR2 reads SMNVEV (reference sequence). The CDR3 sequence is CASSFGWSTEAFF. The CDR3 DNA reads as TGTGCCAGCAGTTTCGGCTGGAGCACTGAAGCTTTCTTT.

The chain couples TRBV28 to TRBJ1-1; TRBD1 matches at 7 bases. J gave up 0 bases and V 7 bases, and 5 bases lay outside the gene matches. The CDR3 has 14 residues. Germline V gives CDR1 MDHEN, CDR2 SYDVKM. The CDR3: CASTPGGVNTEAFF. For the CDR3, the DNA is TGTGCCAGCACCCCAGGGGGAGTGAACACTGAAGCTTTCTTT.

This clone appeared a few times. This chain uses TRBV7-6 with TRBJ2-1, with D tentatively TRBD1 (6 bases). Trimming stripped 0 bases from V and 9 bases from J, with 9 bases between. The germline V gene encodes CDR1 SGHVS and CDR2 FNYEAQ. This CDR3 is 13 amino acids long. The CDR3 DNA sequence: TGTGCCAGCAGCTTAGCGAACAGGGTTGAGCAGTTCTTC. It yields the protein CASSLANRVEQFF.

This rearrangement joins TRBV11-2 to TRBJ2-1; 13 bases line up with TRBD2. Germline V CDR1 and CDR2: SGHAT, FQNNGV. This CDR3 is built from 15 residues. V lost 4 bases and J lost 7; bases outside the gene matches: 4. CDR3 sequence reads: CASSWTSGSWNEQFF. The CDR3 bases are TGTGCCAGCAGCTGGACTAGCGGGAGTTGGAATGAGCAGTTCTTC.

This chain links TRBV27 with TRBJ2-7; 10 positions agree with TRBD2. The V gene's germline CDR1 is MNHEY and CDR2 SMNVEV (reference sequence). The CDR3 covers 14 residues. Unmatched junction bases numbered 5, after V lost 5 bases and J lost 4 bases. The CDR3 sequence is CASSHTGLAYEQYF. CDR3 DNA: TGTGCCAGCAGTCACACGGGACTAGCGTACGAGCAGTACTTC.

This clone was detected only once. The chain joins TRBV28 to TRBJ2-2, with a possible D match to TRBD1 (5 bases). V lost 7 bases to trimming and J lost 6 bases, with 12 bases between them. Germline values: CDR1 MDHEN, CDR2 SYDVKM. This CDR3 has 13 residues. The CDR3 protein is CASKGIVPGELFF. The DNA for the CDR3 is TGTGCCAGCAAGGGGATCGTTCCCGGGGAGCTGTTTTTT.

The chain uses TRBV10-2 and TRBJ2-3, with 10 bases that match TRBD2. CDR1 WSHSY and CDR2 SAAADI come from the germline V gene. The CDR3 has 14 amino acids. Trimming cost V 6 bases and J 0 bases; bases outside gene matches: 0. The CDR3 region is CASRTSGSTDTQYF. CDR3 sequence (DNA): TGCGCCAGCAGGACTAGCGGGAGCACAGATACGCAGTATTTT.

V and J are TRBV5-1 and TRBJ2-5; 10 bases align to TRBD1. The J segment lost 3 bases and the V segment lost 5 bases, leaving 4 bases of the junction unmatched. CDR1 and CDR2 (germline): SGHRS, YFSETQ. This CDR3 spans 14 amino acids. CDR3 sequence (DNA): TGCGCCAGCAGAGGACAGGGGGTTGAAGAGACCCAGTACTTC. This codes for CASRGQGVEETQYF.

This clone was picked up a small number of times. The chain uses TRBV2 and TRBJ1-5; D gene unclear. CDR1 is SNHLY, CDR2 FYNNEI, per germline. The CDR3 sequence is 11 residues long. Trimming pared 5 bases from V and 5 bases from J, leaving 4 bases between. The CDR3 is CASSFDQPQHF. CDR3 sequence (DNA): TGTGCCAGCAGTTTCGATCAGCCCCAGCATTTT.

This chain connects TRBV5-5 to TRBJ2-1; 12 bases match TRBD2. V shed 4 bases, J shed 9 bases, and the junction held 11 bases outside the gene matches. The CDR3 is made up of 16 amino acids. Germline values: CDR1 SGHKS, CDR2 YYEKEE (reference sequence). As DNA, the CDR3 is TGTGCCAGCAGCCCCGGTCTAGCGGGAGGGCCGGGTGAGCAGTTCTTC. Translation: CASSPGLAGGPGEQFF.

The rearrangement joins TRBV11-2 to TRBJ2-5; 12 nucleotides agree with TRBD1. The assigned J gene may be wrong: the sequence end matches TRBJ2-7 better. Germline-derived CDR1 and CDR2 are SGHAT and FQNNGV. This CDR3 is 16 amino acids long. CDR3 nucleotides: TGTGCCAGCAGCCCAGGGCCGGGACAGGGGGCGGGCGAGCAGTACTTC. Amino acids: CASSPGPGQGAGEQYF.

CDR3 in amino acids: CASRRQGGLGYTF. In DNA, the CDR3 is TGTGCCAGCAGACGACAGGGGGGCCTGGGCTACACCTTC. This sequence joins TRBV28 and TRBJ1-2, with TRBD1 matching over 9 bases. The trim removed 6 bases at V and 8 bases at J, leaving 7 bases unmatched. Germline values: CDR1 MDHEN, CDR2 SYDVKM. The CDR3 extends over 13 amino acids.

This clone was seen more than once but under ten times. The chain employs TRBV30 and TRBJ2-7, with 10 bases lining up with TRBD1. Germline V CDR1 and CDR2: GTSNPN, SVGIG (reference sequence). With V trimmed by 2 bases and J by 3 bases, 4 bases remained unmatched. This CDR3 contains 14 residues. In nucleotides, the CDR3 is TGTGCCTGGAGTCGAGGACAGGGGGACTACGAGCAGTACTTC. It codes for CAWSRGQGDYEQYF.

This chain connects TRBV4-1 to TRBJ2-7; D might be TRBD2 (6 bases). Trimming shortened V by 1 base and J by 2 bases, and 12 bases separated the two germline ends. Looked up from germline, CDR1 is MGHRA and CDR2 is YSYEKL. The CDR3 is made up of 15 amino acids. The CDR3 spells CASSQGGGTAYEQYF. The CDR3 coding sequence is TGCGCCAGCAGCCAAGGTGGAGGGACCGCCTACGAGCAGTACTTC.

The chain combines TRBV6-5 with TRBJ1-2, with a possible D match to TRBD1 (6 bases). Germline-derived CDR1 and CDR2 are MNHEY and SVGAGI. This CDR3 comprises 14 residues. V was pared by 4 bases and J by 4 bases, with 13 bases between. In nucleotides, the CDR3 is TGTGCCAGCAGTTCCCGGCAGGGGCGCTATGGCTACACCTTC. It codes for CASSSRQGRYGYTF.

In its sample, this clone was seen once. The gene calls are TRBV4-2 and TRBJ2-3, with a weak D call TRBD1 (6 bases). This CDR3 has 14 residues. Germline values: CDR1 LGHNA, CDR2 YNFKEQ. The V gene lost 1 base and the J gene lost 7 bases, with 12 bases spanning the gap. CDR3 nucleotides: TGTGCCAGCAGCCAAGGGACAGAGATTTATACGCAGTATTTT. Its translation: CASSQGTEIYTQYF.

This clone was detected a few times. The V call is TRBV7-2, the J call TRBJ2-5; 14 positions match TRBD2. Germline V lookup: CDR1 SGHTA, CDR2 FQGNSA. The CDR3 covers 15 residues. V gave up 5 bases and J gave up 5 bases; unmatched junction bases: 4. CDR3 DNA sequence: TGTGCCAGCAGCCAGGGACTAGCGGGAGATGAGACCCAGTACTTC. Protein sequence: CASSQGLAGDETQYF.

V and J are TRBV5-8 and TRBJ2-3, with 13 bases matching TRBD2. Per germline, CDR1 SGHTS and CDR2 YDEGEE. Losses at the gene ends were 4 bases for V and 0 bases for J; bases not matched to a gene: 5. This CDR3 comprises 17 residues. Here the CDR3 reads CASSPGLAGVSTDTQYF. In DNA, the CDR3 is TGTGCCAGCAGCCCTGGACTAGCGGGAGTTAGCACAGATACGCAGTATTTT. The whole variable domain, filled in from reference TRBV5-8 and TRBJ2-3, reads EAGVTQSPTHLIKTRGQQATLRCSPISGHTSVYWYQQALGLGLQFLLWYDEGEERNRGNFPPRFSGRQFPNYSSELNVNALELEDSALYLCASSPGLAGVSTDTQYFGPGTRLTVL.

V is TRBV18 and J is TRBJ1-1; TRBD1 is a possible D gene (5 bases). From germline, CDR1 is KGHSH and CDR2 LQKENI. CDR3 length: 13 amino acids. Trimming shortened V by 4 bases and J by 3 bases, and 9 bases separated the two germline ends. The CDR3 bases are TGTGCCAGCTCACAGGGGAGGGACACTGAAGCTTTCTTT. Translated, it gives CASSQGRDTEAFF.

The CDR3 region is CASSGGRRYQETQYF. The CDR3 nucleotides read TGTGCCAGCAGCGGAGGACGGCGGTACCAAGAGACCCAGTACTTC. The V call is TRBV7-2, the J call TRBJ2-5; possible D gene TRBD2, 5 bases. V lost 5 bases, J lost 0 bases, and 13 bases lay in between. Germline V CDR1 and CDR2: SGHTA, FQGNSA. The length of the CDR3 is 15 residues.

The rearrangement uses TRBV5-1 and TRBJ1-4, with a tentative D call TRBD1 (5 bases). V was cut by 1 base and J by 1 base, with 11 bases left in between. This CDR3 is 16 amino acids long. CDR1 and CDR2 (germline): SGHRS, YFSETQ. DNA of the CDR3: TGCGCCAGCAGCTTGCTGGGCGGGGGAACTAATGAAAAACTGTTTTTT. Amino acid sequence: CASSLLGGGTNEKLFF.

The rearrangement joins TRBV4-1 to TRBJ2-7; 7 nucleotides line up with TRBD2. Germline trimming cut 0 bases from V and 3 bases from J; bases unmatched to any gene: 11. This CDR3 spans 17 amino acids. Germline V CDR1 and CDR2: MGHRA, YSYEKL. CDR3 residues: CASSQDGPGLMIYEQYF. CDR3 DNA sequence: TGCGCCAGCAGCCAAGATGGACCGGGACTAATGATCTACGAGCAGTACTTC.

In DNA form, the CDR3 reads TGTGCCAGTAGGCCCGGGACAGGGGGCGGTCAGCCCCAGCATTTT. As protein: CASRPGTGGGQPQHF. The chain has TRBV19 and TRBJ1-5; TRBD1 matches 12 bases. With V trimmed by 6 bases and J by 6 bases, 6 bases remained unmatched. The length of the CDR3 is 15 residues. Germline V lookup: CDR1 LNHDA, CDR2 SQIVND (reference sequence).